The 20 T cell receptor beta chains given below trace back to one sample, sequenced in a study of beta chain features in type 1 diabetes. The sequenced template was cDNA made from the entire isolated RNA. The protocol was immunoSEQ multiplex PCR, while the TCRdb copy is restricted to in-frame clones and leaves out a portion. Of hundreds of thousands of clones in the sample, around 16% were seen once. Sequenced material: naive CD4+ T cells from blood. Receptor source: a man younger than 35 in good health.

This clone was detected only a few times. This rearrangement joins TRBV9 to TRBJ1-5; tentative D call: TRBD1 (5 bases). The V gene lost 0 bases and the J gene lost 4 bases, with 14 bases spanning the gap. Germline CDR1 reads SGDLS; CDR2 reads YYNGEE. This CDR3 contains 16 residues. The DNA of the CDR3 is TGTGCCAGCAGCGTAGGCCCCTCGACAGAGAATCAGCCCCAGCATTTT. It is translated as CASSVGPSTENQPQHF.

The CDR3 sequence is CASSLDRGRIETEAFF. CDR3 bases: TGCGCCAGCAGCCTCGACAGGGGGAGGATCGAAACTGAAGCTTTCTTT. This chain connects TRBV5-1 to TRBJ1-1; 9 bases are a match to TRBD1. The germline V gene encodes CDR1 SGHRS and CDR2 YFSETQ. The V segment lost 4 bases and the J segment 5 bases; nucleotides outside the gene matches: 12. This CDR3 has 16 amino acids.

This clone was seen a few times. V gene TRBV6-6 combines with J gene TRBJ2-5; tentatively, D is TRBD1 (5 bases). Germline CDR1 MNHNY, CDR2 SVGAGI (reference sequence). V lost 6 bases and J 2 bases, leaving 7 bases between the germline ends. The CDR3 covers 12 residues. This CDR3 reads CASSPGQETQYF. CDR3 in DNA: TGTGCCAGCAGCCCAGGGCAAGAGACCCAGTACTTC.

The rearrangement links TRBV7-9 to TRBJ1-4, with 8 bases aligning to TRBD1. Germline assignment: CDR1 SEHNR and CDR2 FQNEAQ (reference sequence). With 5 bases clipped from V and 0 bases from J, the junction kept 11 bases outside the gene matches. CDR3 length equals 18 residues. CDR3: CASSLGGQAHATNEKLFF. The CDR3 nucleotides read TGTGCCAGCAGCCTTGGGGGACAGGCCCATGCAACTAATGAAAAACTGTTTTTT. Combining the CDR3 with reference TRBV7-9 and TRBJ1-4 gives the whole variable domain DTGVSQNPRHKITKRGQNVTFRCDPISEHNRLYWYRQTLGQGPEFLTYFQNEAQLEKSRLLSDRFSAERPKGSFSTLEIQRTEQGDSAMYLCASSLGGQAHATNEKLFFGSGTQLSVL.

The rearrangement uses TRBV7-2 and TRBJ2-1, with unresolved D. Germline loops: CDR1 SGHTA, CDR2 FQGNSA. V lost 1 base and J lost 10, with 17 bases in between. The CDR3 spans 15 residues. CDR3: CASSLGSRSQREQFF. The CDR3 nucleotides are TGTGCCAGCAGCTTAGGTAGCCGCTCGCAACGGGAGCAGTTCTTC. Using reference TRBV7-2 and TRBJ2-1 for the parts outside the CDR3, the full variable domain is GAGVSQSPSNKVTEKGKDVELRCDPISGHTALYWYRQSLGQGLEFLIYFQGNSAPDKSGLPSDRFSAERTGGSVSTLTIQRTQQEDSAVYLCASSLGSRSQREQFFGPGTRLTVL.

The chain employs TRBV5-4 and TRBJ2-7; D is tentatively TRBD1 or TRBD2 (5 bases each). Per the germline V gene, CDR1 is SGHNT and CDR2 is YYREEE (reference sequence). This CDR3 contains 16 residues. V was clipped by 0 bases and J by 0 bases, with 13 bases between them. In nucleotides, the CDR3 is TGTGCCAGCAGCTTGGCCGGGGCAGGGTCCTCCTACGAGCAGTACTTC. It specifies CASSLAGAGSSYEQYF.

The sample holds a few counts of this clone. The CDR3: CSVRTSGYTDTQYF. The CDR3 nucleotides read TGCAGCGTGAGGACTAGCGGATACACAGATACGCAGTATTTT. The chain employs TRBV29-1 and TRBJ2-3, with 10 nucleotides matching TRBD2. The CDR3 contains 14 residues. From germline, CDR1 is SQVTM and CDR2 ANQGSEA. The junction had 5 bases not matched to a gene; V was cut back by 6 bases and J by 2 bases.

This clone turned up a few times. The J gene is TRBJ2-7, the V gene TRBV5-4; TRBD1 matches 8 bases. Germline CDR1 reads SGHNT; CDR2 reads YYREEE (reference sequence). The CDR3 spans 16 residues. The V segment lost 2 bases and the J segment 2 bases; nucleotides outside the gene matches: 9. The CDR3 is CASSFGQGPLPYEQYF. CDR3 nucleotide sequence: TGTGCCAGCAGCTTTGGACAGGGCCCGCTACCCTACGAGCAGTACTTC. The full variable domain, its missing parts supplied by reference TRBV5-4 and TRBJ2-7, is ETGVTQSPTHLIKTRGQQVTLRCSSQSGHNTVSWYQQALGQGPQFIFQYYREEENGRGNFPPRFSGLQFPNYSSELNVNALELDDSALYLCASSFGQGPLPYEQYFGPGTRLTVT.

This clone was found a few times. The chain couples TRBV4-2 to TRBJ2-2; D not resolved. CDR1 is LGHNA, CDR2 YNFKEQ, per germline. CDR3 length: 14 amino acids. V was cut by 4 bases and J by 4 bases, with 10 bases left in between. The DNA for the CDR3 is TGTGCCAGCAGCCCCCCAGGCGGCACCGGGGAGCTGTTTTTT. Translating gives CASSPPGGTGELFF.

The chain links TRBV9 to TRBJ1-6, with D hard to call. V was cut by 0 bases and J by 10 bases, with 14 bases left in between. The CDR3 runs to 15 residues. CDR1 is SGDLS and CDR2 is YYNGEE in the germline V gene. The CDR3 is CASSVGPAQVSPLHF. The CDR3 DNA reads TGTGCCAGCAGCGTAGGCCCGGCGCAGGTCTCACCCCTCCACTTT.

Worth noting for this clone: The conserved phenylalanine or tryptophan is not found at the CDR3 terminus, so this likely reflects a read error. The DNA is omitted, as the CDR3 cannot be located on it reliably, and the CDR3 follows TCRdb's listing. The chain carries TRBV21-1 and TRBJ1-5. TRBV21-1 is an annotated pseudogene. The CDR3 extends over 9 residues, inclusive of both ends. CDR3 amino acids: CASSETNFE.

CDR3 bases: TGTGCCAGCAGCCCAAGACGCCCCCAGAACACCGGGGAGCTGTTTTTT. Amino acids: CASSPRRPQNTGELFF. The chain couples TRBV9 to TRBJ2-2; D gene unclear. The germline V gene has CDR1 SGDLS and CDR2 YYNGEE. CDR3 length: 16 amino acids. Trimming stripped 4 bases from V and 1 base from J, with 14 bases between.

The rearrangement joins TRBV4-3 to TRBJ1-4; D gene unclear. Germline CDR1 and CDR2: LGHNA and YSLEER. Trimming took off 0 bases at V and 7 bases at J, with 12 bases between the two ends. The CDR3 length is 15 residues. CDR3 nucleotide sequence: TGCGCCAGCAGCCAAGAAGTTCCCGGTGGTGAAAAACTGTTTTTT. Protein: CASSQEVPGGEKLFF.

This clone was observed a few times. The chain couples TRBV5-6 to TRBJ1-4; no firm D call. The V end lost 0 bases, the J end lost 4 bases, and 13 bases lay between the germline ends. The germline V gene has CDR1 SGHDT and CDR2 YYEEEE. This CDR3 has 16 residues. The CDR3 loop reads CASSLDPGSLNEKLFF. CDR3 sequence (DNA): TGTGCCAGCAGCTTGGACCCCGGATCTCTTAATGAAAAACTGTTTTTT.

This clone showed up just a few times. The chain uses TRBV2 and TRBJ1-5; a possible D gene is TRBD1 (5 bases). In germline, CDR1 is SNHLY, CDR2 FYNNEI. The V gene lost 7 bases and the J gene lost 7 bases, with 17 bases spanning the gap. The CDR3 length is 14 residues. CDR3 region: CASTLGEQGQPQHF. CDR3 nucleotide sequence: TGTGCCAGCACCCTGGGGGAGCAAGGGCAGCCCCAGCATTTT.

This chain links TRBV9 with TRBJ2-7; tentative D call: TRBD1 (5 bases). Germline V CDR1 and CDR2: SGDLS, YYNGEE. The CDR3 consists of 16 residues. V lost 0 bases to trimming and J lost 4 bases, with 17 bases between them. The CDR3 loop reads CASSVGPAATVYEQYF. The CDR3 DNA follows: TGTGCCAGCAGCGTAGGCCCCGCCGCGACAGTGTACGAGCAGTACTTC.

This clone was detected only a few times. The chain carries TRBV7-3 and TRBJ2-1; 10 bases map to TRBD2. Germline CDR1 reads SGHTA; CDR2 reads FQGTGA. The J segment lost 2 bases and the V segment lost 5 bases, leaving 3 bases of the junction unmatched. The CDR3 consists of 15 residues. The CDR3 coding sequence is TGTGCCAGCAGCCGAACTAGCGGGGCCTACAATGAGCAGTTCTTC. This gives the protein CASSRTSGAYNEQFF.

The rearrangement links TRBV4-3 to TRBJ1-3; D gene ambiguous. Trimming took off 1 base at V and 3 bases at J, with 4 bases between the two ends. Germline V gives CDR1 LGHNA, CDR2 YSLEER. This CDR3 region has 13 residues. The CDR3 sequence: CASSQVGGNTIYF. CDR3 sequence (DNA): TGCGCCAGCAGCCAAGTCGGTGGAAACACCATATATTTT.

This chain connects TRBV19 to TRBJ2-3, with D maybe TRBD1 (5 bases). V lost 5 bases to trimming and J lost 4 bases, with 13 bases between them. Germline loops: CDR1 LNHDA, CDR2 SQIVND (reference sequence). This CDR3 is built from 14 residues. CDR3 loop: CASSPPGLADTQYF. The CDR3 bases are TGTGCCAGTAGTCCACCAGGGTTGGCAGATACGCAGTATTTT.

This clone was seen a few times. This sequence joins TRBV27 and TRBJ1-1, with 7 bases aligning to TRBD1. Germline V lookup: CDR1 MNHEY, CDR2 SMNVEV (reference sequence). This CDR3 comprises 15 residues. Germline trimming cut 4 bases from V and 2 bases from J; bases unmatched to any gene: 7. CDR3: CASSSAGTDNTEAFF. Here the CDR3 DNA reads TGTGCCAGCAGTTCAGCCGGGACAGACAACACTGAAGCTTTCTTT.